This T cell receptor beta chain was identified in a study of cytotoxic CD8 clonotypes in ibrutinib-treated CLL. About the study: Response sampling took place at median approximately eleven months of treatment, range 6 to 36.

Study-wide findings and caveats: Clonality went up at the time of ibrutinib response, stayed stable in sustained remission, and later dropped back toward its baseline level at progression.

Concerning this clone: Its antigen is not known.

The CDR3 is made up of 15 amino acids. Deletions cut 6 bases from V and 4 bases from J, with 13 bases between. Germline CDR1 MNHEY, CDR2 SVGAGI. Using immunoSEQ multiplex PCR, the repertoire was profiled, and TCRdb retains in-frame clones only, with some absent. In the table there are about 68,000 clones, 90% of which are singletons. The TCR originated in a human donor with chronic lymphocytic leukemia. Specimen: PBMCs, collected after 12 months of ibrutinib treatment. The J gene is TRBJ2-6, the V gene TRBV6-5, with D perhaps TRBD2 (6 bases). Here the CDR3 reads CASSLSGPGANVLTF. CDR3 bases: TGTGCCAGCAGCCTCAGCGGGCCCGGGGCCAACGTCCTGACTTTC.